The rows below give T cell receptor beta chains drawn from one sample of a study of blood T cell repertoires in COVID-19. Some clones are missing from TCRdb's copy, which holds only in-frame ones; the method was immunoSEQ multiplex PCR. The table has about 140,000 clones, about 77% seen once; the top ten hold more than 8.5%. Material for sequencing was peripheral blood. Every receptor here comes from a woman aged 45-59 years with active or convalescent COVID-19. The CDR3 runs from the conserved cysteine through the conserved F or W. A D gene is named only where the DNA matches it firmly. Not every row has a clone size; where given, it reads once, few, many or a size class.

clone size | D gene | J gene | V gene | CDR3 protein | CDR3 DNA
- | TRBD1 | TRBJ1-2 | TRBV6-6 | CASSLDREAANYGYTF | TGTGCCAGCAGTTTGGACAGGGAAGCGGCTAACTATGGCTACACCTTC
- | TRBD2 | TRBJ2-1 | TRBV2 | CASSEEGTSGRLHPEQFF | TGTGCCAGCAGTGAAGAGGGGACTAGCGGGAGACTTCACCCTGAGCAGTTCTTC
- | - | TRBJ2-2 | TRBV3-1/TRBV3-2 | CASSLRSGELFF | TGTGCCAGCAGCTTACGGTCCGGGGAGCTGTTTTTT
- | - | TRBJ2-3 | TRBV6-5 | CATGRGGGSDTQYF | TGTGCCACCGGCCGGGGTGGAGGGAGCGATACGCAGTATTTT
- | - | TRBJ2-3 | TRBV4-3 | CASSHTDRQARGDTQYF | TGCGCCAGCAGCCATACCGATAGACAGGCGCGGGGGGATACGCAGTATTTT
- | - | TRBJ2-7 | TRBV30 | CAWSVSQGGYEQYF | TGTGCCTGGAGTGTAAGTCAGGGGGGCTACGAGCAGTACTTC
- | - | TRBJ2-3 | TRBV7-2 | CASSLVGLTDTQYF | TGTGCCAGCAGCTTAGTGGGGCTCACAGATACGCAGTATTTT
few | TRBD1 | TRBJ2-1 | TRBV5-1 | CASSLQGATGEQFF | TGCGCCAGCAGCTTACAGGGGGCAACAGGTGAGCAGTTCTTC
- | TRBD2 | TRBJ2-3 | TRBV14 | CASSNLLSGSNTDTQYF | TGTGCCAGCAGCAATCTTCTTAGCGGGAGTAACACAGATACGCAGTATTTT
- | TRBD1 | TRBJ1-5 | TRBV30 | CAWSGQGNQPQHF | TGTGCCTGGAGTGGACAGGGGAATCAGCCCCAGCATTTT
- | TRBD2 | TRBJ2-7 | TRBV20-1 | CSASRSGTYEQYF | TGCAGTGCTAGTAGAAGCGGGACCTACGAGCAGTACTTC
- | TRBD1 | TRBJ1-3 | TRBV27 | CASSAGQDSGNTIYF | TGTGCCAGCAGCGCAGGACAGGACTCTGGAAACACCATATATTTT
- | - | TRBJ1-3 | TRBV11-3 | CASSSPQWAGRGNTIYF | TGTGCCAGCAGCTCCCCGCAATGGGCAGGCCGTGGAAACACCATATATTTT
- | - | TRBJ2-7 | TRBV6-2/TRBV6-3 | CASSSGYPAEQYF | TGTGCCAGCAGTTCCGGGTATCCAGCCGAGCAGTACTTC